Listed here are 29 T cell receptor beta chains from one sample, sequenced in a study of OX40 agonist ivuxolimab in advanced cancers. TCRdb's table, derived via immunoSEQ multiplex PCR, lists solely in-frame clones and lacks some. The sample carries tens of thousands of clones, 85% to 95% recorded once. Sequenced here: CD4+ or CD8+ T cells sorted from blood, sampled in a trial of the OX40 agonist ivuxolimab. These TCRs come from an adult with an advanced solid tumor such as melanoma, head and neck, liver or kidney cancer.

In DNA, the CDR3 is TGTGCCAGCAGCTTCAGGGGGGAAGAGACCCAGTACTTC. Translation: CASSFRGEETQYF. V is TRBV11-3 and J is TRBJ2-5; TRBD1 is a possible D gene (7 bases). The CDR3 has 13 residues. CDR1 SGHNT and CDR2 YENEEA come from the germline V gene. V was cut by 3 bases and J by 3 bases, with 8 bases left in between. The full variable domain, in which reference TRBV11-3 and TRBJ2-5 provide the parts outside the CDR3, is EAGVVQSPRYKIIEKKQPVAFWCNPISGHNTLYWYLQNLGQGPELLIRYENEEAVDDSQLPKDRFSAERLKGVDSTLKIQPAELGDSAVYLCASSFRGEETQYFGPGTRLLVL.

J is TRBJ1-3 and V is TRBV6-5; TRBD1 agrees at 9 bases. Germline-derived CDR1 and CDR2 are MNHEY and SVGAGI. This CDR3 region has 15 residues. J lost 4 bases, V lost 8 bases, and 9 bases had no gene match. The CDR3 DNA reads as TGTGCCAGCCAGACAGGGGGGGCGAGGGGAAACACCATATATTTT. This encodes CASQTGGARGNTIYF.

V gene TRBV5-1 combines with J gene TRBJ1-6, with D possibly being TRBD1 (5 bases). Trimming shortened V by 7 bases and J by 0 bases, and 14 bases separated the two germline ends. Germline CDR1 SGHRS, CDR2 YFSETQ. The CDR3 contains 16 residues. DNA of the CDR3: TGCGCCAGCGGAAGGGACCCGAGCTCCTATAATTCACCCCTCCACTTT. Its translation: CASGRDPSSYNSPLHF. Filled out from reference TRBV5-1 and TRBJ1-6, the complete variable domain reads KAGVTQTPRYLIKTRGQQVTLSCSPISGHRSVSWYQQTPGQGLQFLFEYFSETQRNKGNFPGRFSGRQFSNSRSEMNVSTLELGDSALYLCASGRDPSSYNSPLHFGNGTRLTVT.

The rearrangement links TRBV5-4 to TRBJ2-4; D unresolved. CDR1 is SGHNT, CDR2 YYREEE, per germline (reference sequence). Trimming cost V 4 bases and J 1 base, with 9 bases left between them. The CDR3 covers 14 residues. CDR3 in amino acids: CASSQLGAKNIQYF. In nucleotides, the CDR3 is TGTGCCAGCAGCCAATTGGGCGCCAAAAACATTCAGTACTTC.

The V and J genes are TRBV28 and TRBJ2-3, with TRBD1 as a possible D gene (6 bases). V was cut by 2 bases and J by 6 bases, with 12 bases left in between. Germline V gene data show CDR1 as MDHEN and CDR2 as SYDVKM. The length of the CDR3 is 14 residues. CDR3: CASSLQGPEDTQYF. As DNA, the CDR3 is TGTGCCAGCAGTTTACAGGGGCCCGAGGATACGCAGTATTTT.

The V call is TRBV10-3, the J call TRBJ1-2, with 8 bases that match TRBD1. Unmatched junction bases numbered 10, after V lost 2 bases and J lost 8 bases. The CDR3 runs to 15 residues. Germline V gene data show CDR1 as ENHRY and CDR2 as SYGVKD. The DNA for the CDR3 is TGTGCCATCAGTGAGAGTAGGCAGGGGGCATGGGGCTACACCTTC. Translated, it gives CAISESRQGAWGYTF.

The CDR3 here is CASSFGTSGLKETQYF. For the CDR3, the DNA is TGCGCCAGCAGCTTCGGGACTAGCGGACTGAAAGAGACCCAGTACTTC. This rearrangement joins TRBV5-1 to TRBJ2-5; the match to TRBD2 covers 11 bases. The trim removed 2 bases at V and 3 bases at J, leaving 6 bases unmatched. Germline V gene sequence: CDR1 SGHRS, CDR2 YFSETQ. This CDR3 contains 16 residues.

The rearrangement joins TRBV18 to TRBJ1-2; 7 nucleotides agree with TRBD1. Germline V gene lookup returns CDR1 KGHSH and CDR2 LQKENI. CDR3 length: 13 amino acids. V gave up 4 bases and J gave up 5 bases; unmatched junction bases: 4. CDR3 protein: CASSQGAGYGYTF. CDR3 nucleotide sequence: TGTGCCAGCTCACAGGGGGCAGGGTATGGCTACACCTTC.

This clone was counted only a few times. Other DNA sequences of this sample code for an identical CDR3. This chain uses TRBV9 with TRBJ2-1; 8 bases map to TRBD2. Germline CDR1 and CDR2: SGDLS and YYNGEE. The CDR3 spans 16 residues. The ends lost 0 bases at V and 3 bases at J; junction bases unmatched: 5. The CDR3 sequence is CASSVDPSGSYNEQFF. The DNA for the CDR3 is TGTGCCAGCAGCGTAGACCCCAGCGGGAGCTACAATGAGCAGTTCTTC.

This sequence joins TRBV10-3 and TRBJ2-7; D might be TRBD2 (5 bases). The V end lost 3 bases, the J end lost 2 bases, and 8 bases lay between the germline ends. The CDR3 is made up of 13 amino acids. Germline V gives CDR1 ENHRY, CDR2 SYGVKD. The DNA of the CDR3 is TGTGCCATCAGTGAAACGGGAACCTACGAGCAGTACTTC. It codes for CAISETGTYEQYF.

This chain joins TRBV11-3 and TRBJ1-6, with TRBD1 matching 7 bases. After removal of 8 bases from V and 9 bases from J, the junction contained 7 bases not matched to a gene. Per the germline V gene, CDR1 is SGHNT and CDR2 is YENEEA. The length of the CDR3 is 13 residues. Written as DNA, the CDR3 is TGTGCCAGCCAAGGGGGCCGTGGTTCACCCCTCCACTTT. Its translation: CASQGGRGSPLHF.

The rearrangement links TRBV5-1 to TRBJ1-1; 7 bases agree with TRBD1. Germline assignment: CDR1 SGHRS and CDR2 YFSETQ. The V segment lost 4 bases and the J segment 0 bases; nucleotides outside the gene matches: 9. This CDR3 is 16 amino acids long. CDR3 in amino acids: CASSPQGGSMNTEAFF. CDR3 nucleotide sequence: TGCGCCAGCAGCCCCCAAGGGGGCTCCATGAACACTGAAGCTTTCTTT. Looking up the rest from reference TRBV5-1 and TRBJ1-1 gives the full variable domain: KAGVTQTPRYLIKTRGQQVTLSCSPISGHRSVSWYQQTPGQGLQFLFEYFSETQRNKGNFPGRFSGRQFSNSRSEMNVSTLELGDSALYLCASSPQGGSMNTEAFFGQGTRLTVV.

V usage is TRBV29-1 and J usage is TRBJ2-7, with 7 nucleotides matching TRBD1. CDR3 length equals 14 residues. The J segment lost 3 bases and the V segment lost 3 bases, leaving 8 bases of the junction unmatched. Germline values: CDR1 SQVTM, CDR2 ANQGSEA. CDR3 in DNA: TGCAGCGTTGAGGACAGGACCAAGGGCTACGAGCAGTACTTC. Translation gives CSVEDRTKGYEQYF.

The rearrangement joins TRBV5-1 to TRBJ1-2; 7 bases fit TRBD1. Unmatched junction bases numbered 7, after V lost 5 bases and J lost 0 bases. Germline V gives CDR1 SGHRS, CDR2 YFSETQ. The CDR3 totals 15 residues. CDR3 region: CASRGRQGANYGYTF. For the CDR3, the DNA is TGCGCCAGCAGGGGCCGACAGGGAGCTAACTATGGCTACACCTTC.

This clone showed up just a few times. V is TRBV6-5 and J is TRBJ1-6; D gene unclear. CDR3 size: 13 residues. Per the germline V gene, CDR1 is MNHEY and CDR2 is SVGAGI. With 2 bases removed from V and 6 bases from J, the gap between germline ends came to 5 bases. This CDR3 is CASSYEANSPLHF. For the CDR3, the DNA is TGTGCCAGCAGTTACGAGGCTAATTCACCCCTCCACTTT.

This clone was recorded only once. The chain has TRBV6-5 and TRBJ1-4; TRBD1 matches 7 bases. The V gene end was trimmed by 5 bases and the J gene end by 4 bases; junction bases not matched to a gene: 7. Germline assignment: CDR1 MNHEY and CDR2 SVGAGI. CDR3 length equals 15 residues. CDR3 nucleotides: TGTGCCAGCAGTCGCGGACAGGCGCTTAATGAAAAACTGTTTTTT. This gives the protein CASSRGQALNEKLFF.

This clone came up once. The chain is built from TRBV9 and TRBJ1-2; D is unclear. Looked up from germline, CDR1 is SGDLS and CDR2 is YYNGEE. This CDR3 is 12 amino acids long. V lost 0 bases to trimming and J lost 5 bases, with 5 bases between them. The CDR3 nucleotides read TGTGCCAGCAGCGTAGTCAGTTATGGCTACACCTTC. Protein: CASSVVSYGYTF.

V gene TRBV10-2 combines with J gene TRBJ1-5; 7 positions match TRBD1. Trimming cost V 4 bases and J 10 bases; bases outside gene matches: 7. The CDR3 is 13 amino acids. CDR1 and CDR2 (germline): WSHSY, SAAADI. This chain's CDR3 is CASSVDRVEPQHF. For the CDR3, the DNA is TGCGCCAGCAGTGTCGACAGGGTGGAACCCCAGCATTTT.

V is TRBV2 and J is TRBJ2-3, with 7 bases identical to TRBD2. With V trimmed by 7 bases and J by 3 bases, 7 bases remained unmatched. The length of the CDR3 is 14 residues. Per the germline V gene, CDR1 is SNHLY and CDR2 is FYNNEI. In DNA, the CDR3 is TGTGCCAGCACCCAAGGACTAGGAACAGATACGCAGTATTTT. As protein: CASTQGLGTDTQYF. Full variable domain (outside the CDR3, taken from reference TRBV2 and TRBJ2-3): EPEVTQTPSHQVTQMGQEVILRCVPISNHLYFYWYRQILGQKVEFLVSFYNNEISEKSEIFDDQFSVERPDGSNFTLKIRSTKLEDSAMYFCASTQGLGTDTQYFGPGTRLTVL.

The J gene is TRBJ2-2, the V gene TRBV18, with D unclear. The germline V gene has CDR1 KGHSH and CDR2 LQKENI. Trimming removed 6 bases from V and 4 bases from J, with 9 bases in between. This CDR3 is built from 13 residues. CDR3 DNA sequence: TGTGCCAGCTCTCGGGTCTTCACCGGGGAGCTGTTTTTT. This translates into CASSRVFTGELFF.

This clone was recorded once. The rearrangement joins TRBV6-6 to TRBJ2-3; D possibly corresponds to TRBD1 (6 bases). CDR1 and CDR2 from the germline V gene are MNHNY and SVGAGI (reference sequence). The CDR3 runs 14 residues. With 6 bases removed from V and 4 bases from J, the gap between germline ends came to 14 bases. CDR3 sequence (DNA): TGTGCCAGCAGAGGGGTGGGGGCCCCAGATACGCAGTATTTT. Amino acids: CASRGVGAPDTQYF.

This clone has a single count. The CDR3 sequence: CASSLSDRFSSGNTIYF. The CDR3 nucleotides read TGTGCCAGCTCACTATCGGACAGATTTTCCTCTGGAAACACCATATATTTT. J is TRBJ1-3 and V is TRBV18; perhaps TRBD1 as D (6 bases). The germline V and J ends were trimmed by 4 bases and 0 bases, with 16 bases remaining between them. The CDR3 is 17 amino acids. CDR1 and CDR2 (germline): KGHSH, LQKENI. The full variable domain, rest sourced from reference TRBV18 and TRBJ1-3, is NAGVMQNPRHLVRRRGQEARLRCSPMKGHSHVYWYRQLPEEGLKFMVYLQKENIIDESGMPKERFSAEFPKEGPSILRIQQVVRGDSAAYFCASSLSDRFSSGNTIYFGEGSWLTVV.

The V call is TRBV27, the J call TRBJ1-6; D may be TRBD1 (5 bases). The CDR3 runs 15 residues. V was cut by 2 bases and J by 7 bases, with 12 bases left in between. Germline values: CDR1 MNHEY, CDR2 SMNVEV (reference sequence). This chain's CDR3 is CASSLPGRGNSPLHF. The CDR3 coding sequence is TGTGCCAGCAGTTTACCGGGACGGGGCAATTCACCCCTCCACTTT.

The chain carries TRBV11-3 and TRBJ2-5; D might be TRBD1 (6 bases). The CDR3 sequence is 13 residues long. CDR1 and CDR2 from the germline V gene are SGHNT and YENEEA. The ends were cut back, 3 bases at V and 2 bases at J, with 7 bases in the middle. In nucleotides, the CDR3 is TGTGCCAGCAGCTTTGGACAGCAAGAGACCCAGTACTTC. Translation gives CASSFGQQETQYF.

V and J are TRBV6-5 and TRBJ2-2; tentatively, D is TRBD2 (6 bases). The CDR3 extends over 14 amino acids. Germline values: CDR1 MNHEY, CDR2 SVGAGI. Trimming removed 6 bases at V and 5 bases at J, with 13 bases between. The CDR3 coding sequence is TGTGCCAGCAGGAGACTAGAGAGGACCGGGGAGCTGTTTTTT. This sequence encodes CASRRLERTGELFF.

This chain links TRBV6-6 with TRBJ2-5; D unclear. The V end lost 2 bases, the J end lost 6 bases, and 4 bases lay between the germline ends. CDR1 MNHNY and CDR2 SVGAGI come from the germline V gene (reference sequence). CDR3 length: 11 amino acids. The CDR3 DNA sequence: TGTGCCAGCAGTTACCGTCAGACCCAGTACTTC. The encoded protein is CASSYRQTQYF.

This sequence joins TRBV9 and TRBJ1-5; a weak D match, TRBD1 (5 bases). V lost 2 bases and J 5 bases, leaving 8 bases between the germline ends. The CDR3 length is 13 residues. CDR1 is SGDLS and CDR2 is YYNGEE in the germline V gene. CDR3 bases: TGTGCCAGCAGCGTTGACAGCCATCAGCCCCAGCATTTT. This encodes CASSVDSHQPQHF.

The V gene is TRBV5-1, the J gene TRBJ1-6; 9 nucleotides match TRBD1. The CDR3 totals 20 residues. Germline values: CDR1 SGHRS, CDR2 YFSETQ. V was clipped by 2 bases and J by 1 base; unmatched bases: 13. The CDR3 DNA reads TGCGCCAGCAGCTTACGTCCCGGGACAGGGATCGGGTCCTATAATTCACCCCTCCACTTT. This translates into CASSLRPGTGIGSYNSPLHF.

This CDR3 reads CASSQMSGEVYTF. CDR3 coding DNA: TGCGCCAGCAGCCAAATGTCCGGGGAAGTCTACACCTTC. The rearrangement joins TRBV4-1 to TRBJ1-2; D is unclear. V was clipped by 2 bases and J by 10 bases, with 14 bases between them. Germline loops: CDR1 MGHRA, CDR2 YSYEKL. This CDR3 spans 13 amino acids.